Shown below are 5 T cell receptor beta chains from a single sample sequenced in a study of preoperative IRX-2 immunotherapy in early breast cancer. Data came from immunoSEQ multiplex PCR; TCRdb stores just in-frame clones and leaves some out. The sample includes roughly 40,000 clones, approximately 75% of them seen just once. Documented treatment: preoperative locoregional IRX-2 cytokine immunotherapy. The sequencing here drew on tumor tissue, taken after IRX-2 immunotherapy. Receptors were obtained from a human donor with breast cancer.

This clone came up once. V and J are TRBV14 and TRBJ1-1, with 10 bases identical to TRBD1. Losses at the gene ends were 5 bases for V and 5 bases for J; bases not matched to a gene: 5. The CDR3 sequence is 14 residues long. Germline V gene lookup returns CDR1 SGHDN and CDR2 FVKESK. The CDR3 nucleotides are TGTGCCAGCAGCAGACAGGGGGCTGGGACTGAAGCTTTCTTT. Encoded protein: CASSRQGAGTEAFF.

This rearrangement joins TRBV5-1 to TRBJ2-7; D call uncertain. Germline V gene data show CDR1 as SGHRS and CDR2 as YFSETQ. Trimming cost V 3 bases and J 4 bases, with 14 bases left between them. CDR3 length: 14 residues. The CDR3 reads CASSSESRNYEQYF. DNA of the CDR3: TGCGCCAGCAGCTCGGAGTCGAGGAATTACGAGCAGTACTTC.

This sequence joins TRBV6-1 and TRBJ1-5; D call uncertain. Germline assignment: CDR1 MNHNS and CDR2 SASEGT. CDR3 length equals 14 residues. V lost 1 base and J 6 bases, leaving 10 bases between the germline ends. This CDR3 reads CASSEGWARQPQHF. The CDR3 nucleotides are TGTGCCAGCAGTGAAGGATGGGCTCGTCAGCCCCAGCATTTT.

The genes are TRBV14 and TRBJ2-5, with D possibly TRBD2 on 6 matching bases. Germline lookup yields CDR1 SGHDN and CDR2 FVKESK. V lost 4 bases to trimming and J lost 3 bases, with 9 bases between them. The CDR3 totals 13 residues. The chain's CDR3 is CASSLWGEETQYF. The DNA of the CDR3 is TGTGCCAGCAGCCTATGGGGGGAAGAGACCCAGTACTTC.

The chain carries TRBV6-8 and TRBJ1-1, with 10 bases matching TRBD1. Germline CDR1 is MNHGY and CDR2 is SAAAGT. The CDR3 consists of 14 residues. V was pared by 6 bases and J by 4 bases, with 5 bases of the junction left unmatched. CDR3 loop: CASRPWTGGTEAFF. The CDR3 coding sequence is TGTGCCAGCAGGCCATGGACAGGGGGCACTGAAGCTTTCTTT.